The 25 T cell receptor beta chains below come from one sample, sequenced in a study of shared clonotypes between healthy human individuals. Data came from immunoSEQ multiplex PCR; TCRdb stores just in-frame clones and leaves some out. The sample lists over 1.4 million clones, roughly 96% occurring once. What was sequenced was naive CD4+ T cells sorted from blood. The subset here: CD45RA+ positively selected. These TCRs come from a man between 25 and 39 years old in good health.

This clone was detected once. J is TRBJ2-1 and V is TRBV27, with D possibly TRBD2 on 5 matching bases. The germline V gene has CDR1 MNHEY and CDR2 SMNVEV (reference sequence). The CDR3 covers 15 residues. V gave up 6 bases and J gave up 0 bases, with 12 bases separating them. This CDR3 reads CASRRIRDSYNEQFF. The CDR3 DNA reads as TGTGCCAGCAGGAGAATCCGGGACTCCTACAATGAGCAGTTCTTC.

Points on this clone: This same CDR3 is encoded by further DNA sequences in the sample. The chain uses TRBV18 and TRBJ2-3; TRBD2 agrees at 8 bases. The CDR3 contains 14 residues. J lost 6 bases, V lost 1 base, and 3 bases had no gene match. CDR1 and CDR2 from the germline V gene are KGHSH and LQKENI. The CDR3 DNA follows: TGTGCCAGCTCACCACTTAGCGGGACGGATACGCAGTATTTT. Translated, it gives CASSPLSGTDTQYF. Variable domain in full (rest from reference TRBV18 and TRBJ2-3): NAGVMQNPRHLVRRRGQEARLRCSPMKGHSHVYWYRQLPEEGLKFMVYLQKENIIDESGMPKERFSAEFPKEGPSILRIQQVVRGDSAAYFCASSPLSGTDTQYFGPGTRLTVL.

As concerns this clone: A read error is possible here, since a much larger clone lies one base away. The chain is built from TRBV7-2 and TRBJ2-7; 8 bases map to TRBD2. V lost 4 bases, J lost 2 bases, and 1 base stayed unmatched. The CDR3 has 13 residues. From germline, CDR1 is SGHTA and CDR2 FQGNSA. CDR3 loop: CASSSGLAYEQYF. CDR3 bases: TGTGCCAGCAGCTCGGGACTAGCCTACGAGCAGTACTTC.

This clone was counted a single time. The chain has TRBV28 and TRBJ1-2, with D possibly TRBD1 on 5 matching bases. Per germline, CDR1 MDHEN and CDR2 SYDVKM. This CDR3 spans 12 amino acids. The V and J ends lost 4 bases and 5 bases respectively, with 8 bases between them. CDR3: CASSSTEYGYTF. The CDR3, as DNA: TGTGCCAGCAGTTCGACAGAATATGGCTACACCTTC.

The chain is built from TRBV28 and TRBJ2-7; possibly TRBD2 for D (5 bases). Germline V gene data show CDR1 as MDHEN and CDR2 as SYDVKM. The V end lost 9 bases, the J end lost 3 bases, and 18 bases lay between the germline ends. CDR3 size: 14 residues. CDR3 coding DNA: TGTGCCAGTAGTAGCGCTCCGAATAACTACGAGCAGTACTTC. This codes for CASSSAPNNYEQYF.

This chain joins TRBV7-9 and TRBJ2-7; possible D gene TRBD1, 6 bases. V dropped 3 bases and J dropped 7 bases, with 13 bases sitting between them. The germline V gene encodes CDR1 SEHNR and CDR2 FQNEAQ (reference sequence). This CDR3 contains 13 residues. The CDR3 is CASSLVRGYEQYF. CDR3 bases: TGTGCCAGCAGCTTGGTAAGGGGGTATGAGCAGTACTTC.

The chain employs TRBV7-9 and TRBJ1-4, with 8 bases fitting TRBD1. Germline V gives CDR1 SEHNR, CDR2 FQNEAQ (reference sequence). The CDR3 runs 15 residues. The trim removed 8 bases at V and 4 bases at J, leaving 9 bases unmatched. The chain's CDR3 is CASRATGGYNEKLFF. Here the CDR3 DNA reads TGTGCCAGCCGGGCAACAGGGGGGTATAATGAAAAACTGTTTTTT.

CDR3 in amino acids: CASSPPSSRDTQYF. CDR3 DNA: TGCGCCAGCAGCCCCCCTAGCTCCCGGGATACGCAGTATTTT. V is TRBV4-1 and J is TRBJ2-3; maybe TRBD2 (5 bases). Trimming cost V 4 bases and J 6 bases, with 14 bases left between them. This CDR3 has 14 residues. CDR1 is MGHRA and CDR2 is YSYEKL in the germline V gene.

The V call is TRBV10-1, the J call TRBJ2-5; D gene uncertain. CDR3 length: 13 residues. V lost 5 bases to trimming and J lost 2 bases, with 9 bases between them. Germline V gene data show CDR1 as WNHNN and CDR2 as SYGVQD (reference sequence). CDR3 bases: TGCGCCAGCAGTAATACACCTCAAGAGACCCAGTACTTC. This gives the protein CASSNTPQETQYF.

This clone has a handful of counts. This rearrangement joins TRBV18 to TRBJ2-7; 7 bases fit TRBD2. V shed 1 base, J shed 3 bases, and the junction held 9 bases outside the gene matches. The V gene's germline CDR1 is KGHSH and CDR2 LQKENI. The CDR3 length is 16 residues. This CDR3 reads CASSPLSRGSVYEQYF. The CDR3 bases are TGTGCCAGCTCACCACTGAGCCGCGGGAGCGTCTACGAGCAGTACTTC.

This chain links TRBV5-1 with TRBJ2-4, with D perhaps matching TRBD2 (6 bases). The CDR3 is 17 residues long. Germline CDR1 is SGHRS and CDR2 is YFSETQ. The V end was cut by 0 bases, the J end by 1 base, with 14 bases between. CDR3 DNA sequence: TGCGCCAGCAGCTTGGCCCGGGACTCGCGGGCCAAAAACATTCAGTACTTC. Its translation is CASSLARDSRAKNIQYF. Combining the CDR3 with reference TRBV5-1 and TRBJ2-4 gives the whole variable domain KAGVTQTPRYLIKTRGQQVTLSCSPISGHRSVSWYQQTPGQGLQFLFEYFSETQRNKGNFPGRFSGRQFSNSRSEMNVSTLELGDSALYLCASSLARDSRAKNIQYFGAGTRLSVL.

This chain joins TRBV10-3 and TRBJ2-7; D possibly matches TRBD1 or TRBD2 (5 bases each). This CDR3 is built from 19 residues. In germline, CDR1 is ENHRY, CDR2 SYGVKD. The ends were cut back, 7 bases at V and 0 bases at J, with 28 bases in the middle. Written as DNA, the CDR3 is TGTGCCATCACCACCACGGCTCCCCAAAGGGGAGTGGGCTCCTACGAGCAGTACTTC. Amino acid sequence: CAITTTAPQRGVGSYEQYF.

This clone has only one observation. The rearrangement links TRBV25-1 to TRBJ2-3; D gene unclear. The V gene lost 2 bases and the J gene lost 3 bases, with 18 bases spanning the gap. Germline loops: CDR1 MGHDK, CDR2 SYGVNS. This CDR3 is 17 amino acids long. CDR3 in amino acids: CASSEPGLKDITDTQYF. The CDR3, as DNA: TGTGCCAGCAGTGAACCGGGCCTGAAGGATATTACAGATACGCAGTATTTT.

CDR3 sequence (DNA): TGTGCCTGGAGACAAGAGACCCAGTACTTC. Amino acid sequence: CAWRQETQYF. The chain employs TRBV30 and TRBJ2-5, with D uncertain. The CDR3 has 10 residues. Germline loops: CDR1 GTSNPN, CDR2 SVGIG (reference sequence). Trimming removed 3 bases from V and 2 bases from J, with 1 base in between.

This clone has a handful of counts. V and J are TRBV2 and TRBJ1-1; possible D gene TRBD1, 6 bases. Trimming removed 2 bases at V and 6 bases at J, with 10 bases between. Germline lookup yields CDR1 SNHLY and CDR2 FYNNEI. This CDR3 is built from 13 residues. The CDR3 nucleotides are TGTGCCAGCAGTGAAAGGGGGGAATCTGAAGCTTTCTTT. Encoded protein: CASSERGESEAFF.

The V and J genes are TRBV9 and TRBJ2-1; TRBD2 matches at 12 bases. Germline CDR1 is SGDLS and CDR2 is YYNGEE. This CDR3 contains 16 residues. After removal of 3 bases from V and 4 bases from J, the junction contained 5 bases not matched to a gene. CDR3 region: CASSDLAGGSYNEQFF. The CDR3 region has the DNA TGTGCCAGCAGCGATCTAGCGGGAGGGAGTTACAATGAGCAGTTCTTC. The full variable domain, rest sourced from reference TRBV9 and TRBJ2-1, is DSGVTQTPKHLITATGQRVTLRCSPRSGDLSVYWYQQSLDQGLQFLIQYYNGEERAKGNILERFSAQQFPDLHSELNLSSLELGDSALYFCASSDLAGGSYNEQFFGPGTRLTVL.

The rearrangement joins TRBV19 to TRBJ1-1, with D possibly being TRBD1 (6 bases). CDR1 and CDR2 (germline): LNHDA, SQIVND (reference sequence). This CDR3 comprises 14 residues. Trimming left V 5 bases short and J 0 bases short, with 10 bases between. CDR3 region: CASSADSLNTEAFF. The CDR3, as DNA: TGTGCCAGTAGTGCGGACAGCCTGAACACTGAAGCTTTCTTT.

This sequence joins TRBV27 and TRBJ2-7, with 7 nucleotides matching TRBD1. The CDR3 covers 14 residues. The V segment lost 5 bases and the J segment 3 bases; nucleotides outside the gene matches: 7. Germline V lookup: CDR1 MNHEY, CDR2 SMNVEV (reference sequence). The CDR3, as DNA: TGTGCCAGCAGTACAGGGGCGACCCGCTACGAGCAGTACTTC. It specifies CASSTGATRYEQYF.

This sequence joins TRBV28 and TRBJ1-5; D perhaps matches TRBD1 (6 bases). The CDR3 totals 15 residues. Trimming removed 5 bases at V and 0 bases at J, with 11 bases between. Germline V gives CDR1 MDHEN, CDR2 SYDVKM. CDR3 protein: CASSVGQYSNQPQHF. CDR3 sequence (DNA): TGTGCCAGCAGTGTAGGACAGTATAGCAATCAGCCCCAGCATTTT.

The chain links TRBV2 to TRBJ2-1, with TRBD2 matching 7 bases. Germline V CDR1 and CDR2: SNHLY, FYNNEI. This CDR3 has 16 amino acids. The J segment lost 1 base and the V segment lost 6 bases, leaving 9 bases of the junction unmatched. CDR3 bases: TGTGCCAGCAGGGCTAGCGGCCCCCGGTCCTACAATGAGCAGTTCTTC. It codes for CASRASGPRSYNEQFF.

V is TRBV19 and J is TRBJ1-2; unclear D gene. V was cut by 0 bases and J by 8 bases, with 10 bases left in between. The CDR3 contains 13 residues. Germline V CDR1 and CDR2: LNHDA, SQIVND (reference sequence). The CDR3 is CASSIDPARGYTF. In DNA, the CDR3 is TGTGCCAGTAGTATAGATCCGGCTAGAGGCTACACCTTC.

The chain uses TRBV28 and TRBJ1-2; the D is unclear. The CDR3 is made up of 13 amino acids. Germline loops: CDR1 MDHEN, CDR2 SYDVKM. V lost 4 bases and J 0 bases, leaving 6 bases between the germline ends. This CDR3 is CASSSYTNYGYTF. In DNA form, the CDR3 reads TGTGCCAGCAGTTCGTATACTAACTATGGCTACACCTTC.

On this clone: Other DNA sequences in the sample encode the same CDR3. The rearrangement links TRBV9 to TRBJ2-3; D is perhaps TRBD2 (6 bases). CDR1 is SGDLS, CDR2 YYNGEE, per germline. Trimming shortened V by 0 bases and J by 0 bases, and 8 bases separated the two germline ends. This CDR3 has 15 amino acids. Here the CDR3 reads CASSVVGTSTDTQYF. In DNA form, the CDR3 reads TGTGCCAGCAGCGTAGTGGGGACTAGCACAGATACGCAGTATTTT. The full variable domain, rest sourced from reference TRBV9 and TRBJ2-3, is DSGVTQTPKHLITATGQRVTLRCSPRSGDLSVYWYQQSLDQGLQFLIQYYNGEERAKGNILERFSAQQFPDLHSELNLSSLELGDSALYFCASSVVGTSTDTQYFGPGTRLTVL.

The genes are TRBV19 and TRBJ1-1, with a weak D call TRBD1 (6 bases). The V end lost 3 bases, the J end lost 6 bases, and 14 bases lay between the germline ends. CDR1 and CDR2 from the germline V gene are LNHDA and SQIVND (reference sequence). This CDR3 has 14 amino acids. The CDR3 DNA is TGTGCCAGTAGTATTTTGGGGGGCCAGCCTGAAGCTTTCTTT. Protein product: CASSILGGQPEAFF. Combining the CDR3 with reference TRBV19 and TRBJ1-1 gives the whole variable domain DGGITQSPKYLFRKEGQNVTLSCEQNLNHDAMYWYRQDPGQGLRLIYYSQIVNDFQKGDIAEGYSVSREKKESFPLTVTSAQKNPTAFYLCASSILGGQPEAFFGQGTRLTVV.

Only one count was recorded for this clone. The V gene is TRBV10-3, the J gene TRBJ2-3; 7 positions agree with TRBD1. The CDR3 runs to 14 residues. Trimming at V came to 0 bases and at J to 3 bases, leaving 0 bases not matched to a gene. CDR1 and CDR2 from the germline V gene are ENHRY and SYGVKD. The CDR3 spells CAISESTGTDTQYF. The CDR3 DNA reads TGTGCCATCAGTGAGTCGACAGGGACAGATACGCAGTATTTT.